A single sample gave rise to the 6 T cell receptor beta chains below, sequenced in a study of blood T cell repertoires in COVID-19. The table came from immunoSEQ multiplex PCR; TCRdb's copy has only in-frame clones and leaves some out. The data contain over 200,000 clones, around four fifths of them singletons. Sequencing was done on a sample of peripheral blood. All receptors come from an elderly woman with active or convalescent COVID-19.

This clone has only one observation. The sample carries other DNA sequences with the same CDR3. V gene TRBV12-3 or TRBV12-4 combines with J gene TRBJ2-7, with TRBD1 identical over 8 bases. The J segment lost 7 bases and the V segment lost 3 bases, leaving 5 bases of the junction unmatched. The CDR3 is 13 residues long. The CDR3 sequence is CASSLQGAGEQYF. For the CDR3, the DNA is TGTGCCAGCAGTTTGCAGGGGGCGGGGGAGCAGTACTTC.

The CDR3 region has the DNA TGCGCCAGCAGCTTGGCCCCTCAGGCTCTAGCCAAAAACATTCAGTACTTC. Its protein is CASSLAPQALAKNIQYF. The chain employs TRBV5-1 and TRBJ2-4; no definite D call. Per germline, CDR1 SGHRS and CDR2 YFSETQ. There are 17 residues in the CDR3. V shed 0 bases and J shed 0 bases, with 13 bases lying between them.

The CDR3 DNA sequence: TGTGCCAGCAGCTCAGTCACACAAGAGACCCAGTACTTC. This codes for CASSSVTQETQYF. The chain is built from TRBV7-6 and TRBJ2-5; D unresolved. CDR3 length: 13 residues. Deletions cut 4 bases from V and 2 bases from J, with 8 bases between. Germline CDR1 is SGHVS and CDR2 is FNYEAQ. The entire variable domain, with the rest obtained from reference TRBV7-6 and TRBJ2-5, is as follows: GAGVSQSPRYKVTKRGQDVALRCDPISGHVSLYWYRQALGQGPEFLTYFNYEAQQDKSGLPNDRFSAERPEGSISTLTIQRTEQRDSAMYRCASSSVTQETQYFGPGTRLLVL.

The chain recombines TRBV7-9 with TRBJ1-1, with D unresolved. The CDR3 sequence is 11 residues long. Germline lookup yields CDR1 SEHNR and CDR2 FQNEAQ (reference sequence). CDR3 nucleotides: TGTGTTGGAGGGAGGAACACTGAAGCTTTCTTT. This gives the protein CVGGRNTEAFF.

V and J are TRBV7-2 and TRBJ2-7; a weak D match, TRBD2 (5 bases). Germline assignment: CDR1 SGHTA and CDR2 FQGNSA. The V and J ends lost 0 bases and 4 bases respectively, with 10 bases between them. The CDR3 has 14 amino acids. The CDR3 reads CASSLAGVNYEQYF. DNA of the CDR3: TGTGCCAGCAGCTTAGCGGGAGTAAATTACGAGCAGTACTTC.

The sample holds a few counts of this clone. In DNA, the CDR3 is TGTGCCAGCAGCAAACTAGCGGGAGGGCCTACTGAGCAGTTCTTC. It specifies CASSKLAGGPTEQFF. The chain employs TRBV11-2 and TRBJ2-1; 13 bases line up with TRBD2. The CDR3 has 15 residues. Germline V gene lookup returns CDR1 SGHAT and CDR2 FQNNGV. V lost 5 bases, J lost 9 bases, and 7 bases stayed unmatched. Based on the CDR3 plus reference TRBV11-2 and TRBJ2-1, the full variable domain is EAGVAQSPRYKIIEKRQSVAFWCNPISGHATLYWYQQILGQGPKLLIQFQNNGVVDDSQLPKDRFSAERLKGVDSTLKIQPAKLEDSAVYLCASSKLAGGPTEQFFGPGTRLTVL.